These T cell receptor beta chains were read from a single sample in a study of blood T cells in healthy people across ages. TCRdb reprocessed the 5' RACE reads via MiXCR and lists one record per CDR3 protein. The sample includes 1.4 million to 1.5 million distinct CDR3 sequences, 42% seen only once; the top ten take 7.9%. Sequences were obtained from blood. These receptor sequences come from a woman aged 18 to 35 in good health. Each CDR3 is given with its conserved first and last residue. Each record gives: clone size, J gene, V gene, D gene, CDR3 protein, CDR3 DNA. D genes are given only for firm matches. Clone sizes are given selectively: once, few, many, or a class where the clone is expanded.

clone_size: .
j_call: TRBJ1-1
v_call: TRBV5-6
d_call: .
cdr3_aa: CASSLAGGGEEAFF
cdr3_nt: TGTGCCAGCAGCTTGGCCGGCGGAGGGGAAGAAGCTTTCTTT

clone_size: many
j_call: TRBJ2-1
v_call: TRBV5-1
d_call: TRBD1
cdr3_aa: CASSSGQGSSYNEQFF
cdr3_nt: TGTGCCAGCAGTTCGGGACAGGGGTCCTCCTACAATGAGCAGTTCTTC

clone_size: .
j_call: TRBJ1-5
v_call: TRBV9
d_call: .
cdr3_aa: CASSVDGVGLSNQPQHF
cdr3_nt: TGTGCCAGCAGCGTAGACGGGGTCGGACTTAGCAATCAGCCCCAGCATTTT

clone_size: .
j_call: TRBJ2-3
v_call: TRBV3-1
d_call: .
cdr3_aa: CAGSQLGPNPRKLDTQYF
cdr3_nt: TGTGCCGGCAGCCAACTGGGGCCAAACCCAAGAAAGTTGGATACGCAGTATTTT

clone_size: .
j_call: TRBJ2-7
v_call: TRBV7-2
d_call: TRBD2
cdr3_aa: CASSFVAGDSYEQYF
cdr3_nt: TGTGCCAGCAGCTTCGTAGCGGGAGACTCCTACGAGCAGTACTTC

clone_size: .
j_call: TRBJ2-2
v_call: TRBV2
d_call: .
cdr3_aa: CASSWAGSNTGELFF
cdr3_nt: TGTGCCAGCAGTTGGGCCGGTTCGAACACCGGGGAGCTGTTTTTT

clone_size: few
j_call: TRBJ1-2
v_call: TRBV27
d_call: .
cdr3_aa: CASSPPPGRGNYGYTF
cdr3_nt: TGTGCCAGCAGCCCGCCGCCGGGACGTGGAAACTATGGCTACACCTTC

clone_size: .
j_call: TRBJ1-1
v_call: TRBV20-1
d_call: .
cdr3_aa: CSARAGTDTEAFF
cdr3_nt: TGCAGTGCTAGGGCAGGGACTGACACTGAAGCTTTCTTT

clone_size: .
j_call: TRBJ2-1
v_call: TRBV5-6
d_call: .
cdr3_aa: CASTAGDYPHEQFF
cdr3_nt: TGTGCCAGCACCGCCGGCGACTACCCCCACGAGCAGTTCTTC

clone_size: few
j_call: TRBJ1-6
v_call: TRBV6-6
d_call: .
cdr3_aa: CASSSSGALGSPLHF
cdr3_nt: TGTGCCAGCAGTTCCTCGGGTGCGTTAGGCTCACCCCTCCACTTT

clone_size: .
j_call: TRBJ2-2
v_call: TRBV20-1
d_call: .
cdr3_aa: CSARGHLPTGELFF
cdr3_nt: TGCAGTGCTAGAGGTCATCTCCCAACCGGGGAGCTGTTTTTT

clone_size: .
j_call: TRBJ2-1
v_call: TRBV14
d_call: TRBD2
cdr3_aa: CASSGLAGFSSYNEQFF
cdr3_nt: TGTGCCAGCAGCGGACTAGCGGGATTCAGCTCCTACAATGAGCAGTTCTTC

clone_size: few
j_call: TRBJ1-1
v_call: TRBV20-1
d_call: .
cdr3_aa: CSAYQGGTEAFF
cdr3_nt: TGCAGTGCCTATCAGGGAGGAACTGAAGCTTTCTTT

clone_size: .
j_call: TRBJ2-5
v_call: TRBV30
d_call: .
cdr3_aa: CAWGTDLGEQYF
cdr3_nt: TGTGCCTGGGGAACTGACTTGGGTGAGCAGTACTTC

clone_size: .
j_call: TRBJ1-4
v_call: TRBV28
d_call: .
cdr3_aa: CASSLYGGSATNEKLFF
cdr3_nt: TGTGCCAGCAGTTTATATGGGGGCAGTGCAACTAATGAAAAACTGTTTTTT

clone_size: many
j_call: TRBJ2-1
v_call: TRBV29-1
d_call: .
cdr3_aa: CSVVRGSYNEQFF
cdr3_nt: TGCAGCGTTGTACGGGGCTCCTACAATGAGCAGTTCTTC

clone_size: .
j_call: TRBJ2-3
v_call: TRBV28
d_call: TRBD1
cdr3_aa: CASSQTDRGGTDTQYF
cdr3_nt: TGTGCCAGCAGTCAGACCGACAGGGGTGGCACAGATACGCAGTATTTT

clone_size: many
j_call: TRBJ1-6
v_call: TRBV6-2/TRBV6-3
d_call: .
cdr3_aa: CASRQGFYNSPLHF
cdr3_nt: TGTGCCAGCAGACAGGGTTTCTATAATTCACCCCTCCACTTT

clone_size: .
j_call: TRBJ2-1
v_call: TRBV2
d_call: .
cdr3_aa: CASERPGKLSYNEQFF
cdr3_nt: TGTGCCAGCGAACGTCCGGGGAAACTCTCCTACAATGAGCAGTTCTTC

clone_size: .
j_call: TRBJ2-5
v_call: TRBV20-1
d_call: .
cdr3_aa: CSAGTAQETQYF
cdr3_nt: TGCAGTGCCGGGACTGCGCAAGAGACCCAGTACTTC

clone_size: .
j_call: TRBJ1-1
v_call: TRBV28
d_call: .
cdr3_aa: CASSAPGAGMNTEAFF
cdr3_nt: TGTGCCAGCAGTGCCCCGGGGGCAGGGATGAACACTGAAGCTTTCTTT

clone_size: .
j_call: TRBJ2-1
v_call: TRBV5-6
d_call: .
cdr3_aa: CASSFSGPTYNEQFF
cdr3_nt: TGTGCCAGCAGCTTTTCAGGGCCAACCTACAATGAGCAGTTCTTC

clone_size: .
j_call: TRBJ2-3
v_call: TRBV20-1
d_call: .
cdr3_aa: CSALGLLTRTDTQYF
cdr3_nt: TGCAGTGCGCTAGGGCTACTAACCCGCACAGATACGCAGTATTTT

clone_size: few
j_call: TRBJ2-7
v_call: TRBV14
d_call: .
cdr3_aa: CASSQAYRESYEQYF
cdr3_nt: TGTGCCAGCAGCCAAGCCTACAGGGAGTCCTACGAGCAGTACTTC

clone_size: .
j_call: TRBJ1-4
v_call: TRBV20-1
d_call: TRBD1
cdr3_aa: CSARDQGPGQGLATNKKLFF
cdr3_nt: TGCAGTGCTAGAGACCAAGGCCCGGGACAGGGTCTTGCAACTAATAAAAAACTGTTTTTT

clone_size: .
j_call: TRBJ1-5
v_call: TRBV10-3
d_call: .
cdr3_aa: CAISELSNQPQHF
cdr3_nt: TGTGCCATCAGTGAGCTTAGCAATCAGCCCCAGCATTTT

clone_size: few
j_call: TRBJ2-1
v_call: TRBV20-1
d_call: TRBD2
cdr3_aa: CSARDGLAGVSVNEQFF
cdr3_nt: TGCAGTGCTAGAGATGGCCTAGCGGGAGTGTCTGTCAATGAGCAGTTCTTC

clone_size: many
j_call: TRBJ2-3
v_call: TRBV2
d_call: TRBD2
cdr3_aa: CASSGGTSGSWTDTQYF
cdr3_nt: TGTGCCAGCAGTGGGGGGACTAGCGGGAGTTGGACAGATACGCAGTATTTT

clone_size: once
j_call: TRBJ1-4
v_call: TRBV7-9
d_call: .
cdr3_aa: CASSFGSATNEKLFF
cdr3_nt: TGTGCCAGCAGCTTTGGATCGGCAACTAATGAAAAACTGTTTTTT

clone_size: .
j_call: TRBJ2-1
v_call: TRBV20-1
d_call: .
cdr3_aa: CSAGTLGISYNEQFF
cdr3_nt: TGCAGTGCTGGAACCCTCGGGATCTCCTACAATGAGCAGTTCTTC

clone_size: .
j_call: TRBJ2-6
v_call: TRBV12-3/TRBV12-4
d_call: TRBD1
cdr3_aa: CASSEPGQVVSGANVLTF
cdr3_nt: TGTGCCAGCAGTGAGCCGGGACAGGTTGTGTCTGGGGCCAACGTCCTGACTTTC

clone_size: once
j_call: TRBJ2-1
v_call: TRBV6-1
d_call: TRBD1
cdr3_aa: CASSEQPLDRGYSYNEQFF
cdr3_nt: TGTGCCAGCAGTGAACAGCCTCTGGACAGGGGGTACTCCTACAATGAGCAGTTCTTC

clone_size: .
j_call: TRBJ2-7
v_call: TRBV5-5
d_call: TRBD2
cdr3_aa: CASSTGLAGGREQYF
cdr3_nt: TGTGCCAGCAGCACGGGACTAGCGGGGGGTCGTGAGCAGTACTTC

clone_size: .
j_call: TRBJ2-5
v_call: TRBV7-6
d_call: .
cdr3_aa: CASSFPSGAGETQYF
cdr3_nt: TGTGCCAGCAGCTTTCCTTCAGGGGCAGGGGAGACCCAGTACTTC

clone_size: .
j_call: TRBJ2-5
v_call: TRBV28
d_call: .
cdr3_aa: CASSLGELTQTRETQYF
cdr3_nt: TGTGCCAGCAGTTTGGGGGAGCTAACCCAAACCAGGGAGACCCAGTACTTC

clone_size: .
j_call: TRBJ1-2
v_call: TRBV15
d_call: TRBD1
cdr3_aa: CATSSFTGESNYGYTF
cdr3_nt: TGTGCCACCAGCAGTTTTACAGGGGAGAGTAACTATGGCTACACCTTC

clone_size: many
j_call: TRBJ2-6
v_call: TRBV29-1
d_call: .
cdr3_aa: CSVAISGANVLTF
cdr3_nt: TGCAGCGTCGCAATTTCTGGGGCCAACGTCCTGACTTTC

clone_size: .
j_call: TRBJ1-2
v_call: TRBV5-1
d_call: .
cdr3_aa: CASSLGDHNYGYTF
cdr3_nt: TGCGCCAGCAGCTTAGGCGACCATAACTATGGCTACACCTTC

clone_size: .
j_call: TRBJ2-6
v_call: TRBV5-1
d_call: .
cdr3_aa: CASSLDSRATSGANVLTF
cdr3_nt: TGTGCCAGCAGCTTGGACTCCCGGGCCACTTCTGGGGCCAACGTCCTGACTTTC

clone_size: .
j_call: TRBJ2-2
v_call: TRBV20-1
d_call: .
cdr3_aa: CSATGQTGELFF
cdr3_nt: TGCAGTGCTACCGGGCAAACCGGGGAGCTGTTTTTT

clone_size: .
j_call: TRBJ2-1
v_call: TRBV29-1
d_call: TRBD2
cdr3_aa: CSAERGTSGYNEQFF
cdr3_nt: TGCAGCGCCGAAAGGGGGACTAGCGGGTACAATGAGCAGTTCTTC

clone_size: .
j_call: TRBJ2-7
v_call: TRBV11-2
d_call: .
cdr3_aa: CASSPTNEASYEQYF
cdr3_nt: TGTGCCAGCAGCCCCACAAATGAGGCGTCTTACGAGCAGTACTTC

clone_size: .
j_call: TRBJ2-3
v_call: TRBV11-2
d_call: .
cdr3_aa: CASSFESGGPDTQYF
cdr3_nt: TGTGCCAGCAGCTTCGAGTCGGGGGGCCCAGATACGCAGTATTTT

clone_size: few
j_call: TRBJ2-7
v_call: TRBV7-6
d_call: TRBD1
cdr3_aa: CASSLATGTGFYEQYF
cdr3_nt: TGTGCCAGCAGCTTAGCTACCGGGACAGGGTTTTACGAGCAGTACTTC

clone_size: .
j_call: TRBJ1-5
v_call: TRBV4-2
d_call: .
cdr3_aa: CASSQDWGGKPQHF
cdr3_nt: TGTGCCAGCAGCCAAGATTGGGGGGGGAAGCCCCAGCATTTT

clone_size: .
j_call: TRBJ2-7
v_call: TRBV19
d_call: .
cdr3_aa: CASSASSSTGIEQYF
cdr3_nt: TGTGCCAGTAGTGCAAGCTCCTCCACAGGGATCGAGCAGTACTTC

clone_size: few
j_call: TRBJ1-1
v_call: TRBV30
d_call: .
cdr3_aa: CAWSHRVGEAFF
cdr3_nt: TGTGCCTGGAGTCACCGGGTGGGTGAAGCTTTCTTT

clone_size: .
j_call: TRBJ2-5
v_call: TRBV29-1
d_call: .
cdr3_aa: CNAEGHLGEQYF
cdr3_nt: TGCAACGCGGAGGGCCATCTGGGGGAGCAGTACTTC

clone_size: once
j_call: TRBJ2-1
v_call: TRBV12-5
d_call: .
cdr3_aa: CASGLVLGEQFF
cdr3_nt: TGTGCTAGTGGTTTGGTACTGGGAGAGCAGTTCTTC

clone_size: once
j_call: TRBJ2-3
v_call: TRBV21-1
d_call: .
cdr3_aa: CASSKPGGTDTQYF
cdr3_nt: TGTGCCAGCAGCAAACCGGGGGGCACAGATACGCAGTATTTT

clone_size: .
j_call: TRBJ2-1
v_call: TRBV6-5
d_call: TRBD2
cdr3_aa: CASSTGLAGGPAYNEQFF
cdr3_nt: TGTGCCAGCAGTACTGGACTAGCGGGAGGGCCGGCTTACAATGAGCAGTTCTTC

clone_size: .
j_call: TRBJ2-1
v_call: TRBV4-1
d_call: .
cdr3_aa: CACGPVGYNEQFF
cdr3_nt: TGCGCCTGCGGACCCGTGGGGTACAATGAGCAGTTCTTC

clone_size: .
j_call: TRBJ2-3
v_call: TRBV4-1
d_call: TRBD2
cdr3_aa: CASSTTSGVTTQYF
cdr3_nt: TGCGCCAGCAGCACGACTAGCGGGGTAACTACGCAGTATTTT